Sequencing of this T cell receptor beta chain was carried out in a study of Graves' ophthalmopathy and Graves' hyperthyroidism. The authors amplified TCR beta CDR3 regions, and they did so from RNA transcripts for repertoire sequencing. First-round RT-PCR used HTBI primers; second-round multiplex PCR followed. TCRdb re-called the multiplex PCR reads with MiXCR, one entry per CDR3 protein. Seen here are about 640,000 distinct CDR3 sequences, about two fifths observed once, and the top ten hold roughly 3.5%. Germline V CDR1 and CDR2: SGHVS, FNYEAQ. The CDR3 extends over 14 amino acids. V was shortened by 0 bases and J by 4 bases, with 10 bases between the two germline ends. Moderately to severely active ophthalmopathy under 3 months, CAS at least 3, NOSPECS at least 4.

The sequencing input was peripheral blood. The origin of this receptor is an adult man with Graves' ophthalmopathy. V and J are TRBV7-6 and TRBJ2-7; tentatively, D is TRBD1 (6 bases). CDR3: CASSLAYRVYEQYF. As DNA, the CDR3 is TGTGCCAGCAGCTTAGCGTACAGGGTTTACGAGCAGTACTTC.